This record looks at one T cell receptor beta chain sequence and its context. Its specificity is unknown. Central memory, naive, regulatory and stem cell-like memory CD4+ cells were sorted by CD45RO/CCR7/CD25/CD127/CD95/CD27. The entirety of the isolated RNA underwent reverse transcription, so expressed TCRB transcripts were sequenced. Libraries were prepared by immunoSEQ multiplex PCR; TCRdb keeps only in-frame clonotypes and omits some of them. Here the sample spans about 320,000 clones, roughly 15% being singletons. The V gene lost 8 bases and the J gene lost 0 bases, with 10 bases spanning the gap. The CDR3 has 12 amino acids. The germline V gene has CDR1 SQVTM and CDR2 ANQGSEA. The data belong to a study of beta chain features in type 1 diabetes. The wider study: Age, gender and cell yields were alike across patients and healthy donors.

Study-wide results and limits: Whether HLA type affects TCRB rearrangement stayed undetermined in the present work.

This clonotype originated in a man aged 25-45 years in good health. The sample comprised central memory CD4+ T cells from blood. The rearrangement joins TRBV29-1 to TRBJ1-1; D remains unclear. CDR3 sequence: CSSDNMNTEAFF. The CDR3 DNA reads TGCAGCTCAGATAACATGAACACTGAAGCTTTCTTT.